The 23 T cell receptor beta chains below were found in one sample sequenced in a study of T cells in Graves' hyperthyroidism and ophthalmopathy. From RNA transcripts, TCR beta CDR3 regions were amplified. The TCR CDR3 first-round RT-PCR relied on the HTBI primer set. TCRdb processed the multiplex PCR reads anew with MiXCR; each CDR3 protein has one entry. The sample carries around 600,000 distinct CDR3 sequences, approximately 15% recorded once. The sequenced material came from blood. Every receptor here comes from a woman under 40 with Graves' hyperthyroidism.

This clonotype was seen many times. The V gene is TRBV7-2, the J gene TRBJ1-5; 11 positions match TRBD1. The CDR3 runs to 15 residues. The germline CDR1 and CDR2 sequences are SGHTA and FQGNSA. J lost 4 bases, V lost 5 bases, and 4 bases had no gene match. CDR3: CASSRTGGANQPQHF. Here the CDR3 DNA reads TGTGCCAGCAGCCGGACAGGGGGCGCAAATCAGCCCCAGCATTTT.

V usage is TRBV12-3 or TRBV12-4 and J usage is TRBJ2-1; D not resolved. Trimming left V 8 bases short and J 10 bases short, with 21 bases between. This CDR3 is 14 amino acids long. CDR3 region: CASGIPPVVKEQFF. In DNA, the CDR3 is TGTGCCAGCGGGATTCCACCAGTTGTGAAGGAGCAGTTCTTC.

The genes are TRBV12-5 and TRBJ2-7, with D possibly matching TRBD2 (5 bases). Between the trimmed V and J ends, which lost 5 bases and 7 bases, there was a span of 12 bases. The CDR3 is 12 residues long. The V gene's germline CDR1 is LGHNT and CDR2 FRNRAP. For the CDR3, the DNA is TGTGCTAGTGGTCCCCACCCGGGGGAGCAGTACTTC. Translation gives CASGPHPGEQYF.

This clonotype came up many times. The chain recombines TRBV27 with TRBJ1-5, with unresolved D. The CDR3 extends over 15 amino acids. Trimming pared 0 bases from V and 0 bases from J, leaving 6 bases between. Germline-derived CDR1 and CDR2 are MNHEY and SMNVEV (reference sequence). As DNA, the CDR3 is TGTGCCAGCAGTTTATCGGTGTATAGCAATCAGCCCCAGCATTTT. It yields the protein CASSLSVYSNQPQHF.

This clonotype has more than one count but fewer than ten. This chain joins TRBV30 and TRBJ2-2; 8 bases line up with TRBD1. CDR1 is GTSNPN and CDR2 is SVGIG in the germline V gene (reference sequence). The CDR3 is made up of 16 amino acids. The trim removed 2 bases at V and 5 bases at J, leaving 10 bases unmatched. CDR3 protein: CAWSLGQGATTGELFF. DNA of the CDR3: TGTGCCTGGAGTTTAGGGCAGGGGGCGACTACCGGGGAGCTGTTTTTT.

In this sample, this clonotype turned up many times. CDR3 loop: CASSRDTYYNEQFF. The CDR3 DNA reads as TGTGCCAGCAGCCGGGACACTTACTACAATGAGCAGTTCTTC. The V call is TRBV7-2, the J call TRBJ2-1; perhaps TRBD1 as D (6 bases). CDR1 SGHTA and CDR2 FQGNSA come from the germline V gene. The V end lost 5 bases, the J end lost 3 bases, and 11 bases lay between the germline ends. The CDR3 runs 14 residues. The complete variable domain, with remaining parts taken from reference TRBV7-2 and TRBJ2-1, reads GAGVSQSPSNKVTEKGKDVELRCDPISGHTALYWYRQSLGQGLEFLIYFQGNSAPDKSGLPSDRFSAERTGGSVSTLTIQRTQQEDSAVYLCASSRDTYYNEQFFGPGTRLTVL.

This clonotype was counted at least ten times. CDR3 bases: TGTGCCAGCAGACAGGGTTTGGGCACTGAAGCTTTCTTT. Amino acids: CASRQGLGTEAFF. The rearrangement joins TRBV11-2 to TRBJ1-1; TRBD1 might be the D (6 bases). Germline CDR1 and CDR2: SGHAT and FQNNGV. This CDR3 comprises 13 residues. The V and J ends lost 6 bases and 4 bases respectively, with 12 bases between them.

CDR3 loop: CASSPPPGQGAYEQYF. CDR3 DNA sequence: TGTGCCAGCAGCCCACCACCGGGACAGGGGGCTTACGAGCAGTACTTC. J is TRBJ2-7 and V is TRBV7-9; 12 positions agree with TRBD1. The CDR3 extends over 16 amino acids. The V segment lost 5 bases and the J segment 4 bases; nucleotides outside the gene matches: 9. Germline lookup yields CDR1 SEHNR and CDR2 FQNEAQ (reference sequence).

Concerning this clonotype itself: Being one base from a much bigger clone, this may be a read error. The chain uses TRBV3-1 and TRBJ2-7, with D perhaps matching TRBD2 (5 bases). The CDR3 sequence is 12 residues long. Germline V CDR1 and CDR2: LGHDT, YNNKEL (reference sequence). CDR3 DNA sequence: TGTGCCTGCAGCCAAGGCACTAGCGAGCAGTACTTC. Translation gives CACSQGTSEQYF.

The chain combines TRBV9 with TRBJ2-2; D possibly corresponds to TRBD2 (5 bases). The V end was cut by 0 bases, the J end by 5 bases, with 8 bases between. From germline, CDR1 is SGDLS and CDR2 YYNGEE. The CDR3 is 14 residues long. CDR3 nucleotide sequence: TGTGCCAGCAGCGTAGCTTCGGGGACCGGGGAGCTGTTTTTT. This sequence encodes CASSVASGTGELFF.

This clonotype has just a few counts. The J gene is TRBJ1-4, the V gene TRBV29-1, with D hard to call. Trimming removed 4 bases at V and 0 bases at J, with 12 bases between. CDR1 SQVTM and CDR2 ANQGSEA come from the germline V gene. The CDR3 is 15 residues long. The CDR3 sequence: CSVARAATTNEKLFF. CDR3 sequence (DNA): TGCAGCGTTGCCCGCGCAGCCACAACTAATGAAAAACTGTTTTTT.

This clonotype has a count of ten or more. V usage is TRBV13 and J usage is TRBJ2-7; D not resolved. The CDR3 is 15 residues long. The germline V and J ends were trimmed by 5 bases and 3 bases, with 17 bases remaining between them. Germline assignment: CDR1 PRHDT and CDR2 FYEKMQ (reference sequence). This CDR3 reads CASSRPASHSYEQYF. CDR3 in DNA: TGTGCCAGCAGCCGGCCGGCTAGTCATAGCTACGAGCAGTACTTC.

The rearrangement joins TRBV30 to TRBJ1-5; D may be TRBD1 (6 bases). The germline V and J ends were trimmed by 0 bases and 2 bases, with 17 bases remaining between them. The CDR3 consists of 17 residues. CDR1 and CDR2 (germline): GTSNPN, SVGIG (reference sequence). The CDR3 sequence is CAWSVRALGGGNQPQHF. CDR3 DNA: TGTGCCTGGAGTGTACGGGCTCTAGGGGGTGGCAATCAGCCCCAGCATTTT.

This clonotype was found many times. V gene TRBV7-2 combines with J gene TRBJ2-1; possibly TRBD2 for D (6 bases). The CDR3 contains 19 residues. V was pared by 5 bases and J by 3 bases, with 26 bases between. Germline V lookup: CDR1 SGHTA, CDR2 FQGNSA. CDR3 in DNA: TGTGCCAGCAGCAGAGAACCCCGGGAGACTACCGAAGTCTACAATGAGCAGTTCTTC. This sequence encodes CASSREPRETTEVYNEQFF.

This clonotype was observed at least ten times. The chain employs TRBV28 and TRBJ2-1; TRBD2 agrees at 10 bases. The CDR3 contains 17 residues. Per the germline V gene, CDR1 is MDHEN and CDR2 is SYDVKM. J lost 5 bases, V lost 3 bases, and 10 bases had no gene match. The CDR3 DNA reads as TGTGCCAGCAGTTTCTTGGGGTCACTAGCGGGACACAATGAGCAGTTCTTC. Protein product: CASSFLGSLAGHNEQFF.

This clonotype was observed a few times. The V gene is TRBV5-5, the J gene TRBJ2-3; 8 bases fit TRBD2. After removal of 2 bases from V and 1 base from J, the junction contained 3 bases not matched to a gene. The germline V gene encodes CDR1 SGHKS and CDR2 YYEKEE (reference sequence). The CDR3 spans 15 residues. CDR3: CASSFSGIRTDTQYF. The CDR3 nucleotides are TGTGCCAGCAGCTTTAGCGGGATTCGCACAGATACGCAGTATTTT.

This clonotype was seen at least ten times. The chain is built from TRBV5-5 and TRBJ1-4; D remains ambiguous. Looked up from germline, CDR1 is SGHKS and CDR2 is YYEKEE (reference sequence). The ends were cut back, 5 bases at V and 8 bases at J, with 16 bases in the middle. The CDR3 length is 14 residues. The CDR3 DNA sequence: TGTGCCAGCAGTACGACGCCGGCAGCAGAAAAACTGTTTTTT. Translating gives CASSTTPAAEKLFF.

This clonotype was observed many times. The chain carries TRBV27 and TRBJ2-7; 12 bases fit TRBD2. The CDR3 length is 16 residues. The V gene end was trimmed by 4 bases and the J gene end by 2 bases; junction bases not matched to a gene: 6. CDR1 MNHEY and CDR2 SMNVEV come from the germline V gene (reference sequence). In DNA, the CDR3 is TGTGCCAGCAGTTCGCTTGGACTAGCGGGAACCTACGAGCAGTACTTC. It yields the protein CASSSLGLAGTYEQYF.

The chain is built from TRBV29-1 and TRBJ2-5; D possibly corresponds to TRBD2 (5 bases). The CDR3 contains 10 residues. Germline assignment: CDR1 SQVTM and CDR2 ANQGSEA. V was shortened by 7 bases and J by 3 bases, with 6 bases between the two germline ends. The CDR3: CSGGEETQYF. DNA for the CDR3: TGCAGCGGGGGAGAAGAGACCCAGTACTTC.

This clonotype was seen many times. V usage is TRBV20-1 and J usage is TRBJ2-7; D ambiguous. Germline V gene sequence: CDR1 DFQATT, CDR2 SNEGSKA (reference sequence). This CDR3 region has 13 residues. V was clipped by 3 bases and J by 2 bases, with 11 bases between them. The CDR3 sequence is CSASMFFAYEQYF. CDR3 coding DNA: TGCAGTGCTAGTATGTTTTTTGCCTACGAGCAGTACTTC.

The table lists this clonotype with a few counts. V usage is TRBV19 and J usage is TRBJ2-5; 13 bases are shared with TRBD2. V gave up 9 bases and J gave up 4 bases; unmatched junction bases: 2. The CDR3 runs to 13 residues. The germline CDR1 and CDR2 sequences are LNHDA and SQIVND (reference sequence). The CDR3 spells CASRTSGRETQYF. The CDR3 DNA reads TGTGCCAGCCGGACTAGCGGGAGAGAGACCCAGTACTTC.

This clonotype was picked up a small number of times. The chain couples TRBV4-1 to TRBJ2-3; the match to TRBD2 covers 10 bases. The CDR3 consists of 16 residues. After removal of 2 bases from V and 5 bases from J, the junction contained 7 bases not matched to a gene. Looked up from germline, CDR1 is MGHRA and CDR2 is YSYEKL. CDR3 bases: TGCGCCAGCAGCCAAAGGTTAGCGGGAGGTGTAGATACGCAGTATTTT. The encoded protein is CASSQRLAGGVDTQYF.

At least ten counts were recorded for this clonotype. CDR3 DNA sequence: TGCAGTGCTAGTTCCGGCCTGAGCAATCAGCCCCAGCATTTT. Translation gives CSASSGLSNQPQHF. V and J are TRBV20-1 and TRBJ1-5; unclear D gene. Germline V lookup: CDR1 DFQATT, CDR2 SNEGSKA (reference sequence). V was pared by 3 bases and J by 1 base, with 10 bases between. This CDR3 spans 14 amino acids.